The present TCR beta chain was sequenced within a study of graft-versus-host responses after intestinal transplantation. Study details: Every one of the recipients received anti-thymocyte globulin induction and afterwards took tacrolimus and steroids for 3 to 4 years.

J lost 10 bases, V lost 3 bases, and 11 bases had no gene match. Germline-derived CDR1 and CDR2 are SGHDN and FVKESK. The CDR3 totals 17 residues. This clone was found a few times. Repertoires were generated with immunoSEQ multiplex PCR, while TCRdb's copy carries only in-frame clones and drops some. Of about 20,000 clones listed, over 65% were seen once; the top ten hold less than 10%. Graft tissue processing released intraepithelial and lamina propria lymphocytes. The source is a human patient who received an intestinal transplant, so some T cells may come from the graft donor. The specimen comprised ileum tissue, sampled around 20 days after intestinal transplant. The rearrangement uses TRBV14 and TRBJ2-1, with 14 nucleotides matching TRBD2. The CDR3 protein is CASSQGTSGSLWEEQFF. The CDR3 nucleotides read TGTGCCAGCAGCCAGGGGACTAGCGGGAGCCTATGGGAAGAGCAGTTCTTC.